Described below is a single T cell receptor beta chain sequence and its context. Its antigen is currently unknown. Preparation of the TCRbeta library involved a method that used unique molecular identifiers. Via MiXCR, TCRdb re-called the PCR reads, giving one row per CDR3 protein. Counted here are some 550,000 distinct CDR3 sequences, around 23% occurring once; the ten biggest clones make up roughly 13%. The data belong to a study of T-cell reconstitution after alpha-beta-depleted transplantation in children. Study-wide points: Some patients' high day-60 TCRbeta diversity was attributed to recipient cells surviving conditioning. Newly generated T cells supplied most T-cell counts and diversity one year post-transplant.

The input for sequencing was PBMCs, mostly from graft donor cells, taken 360 days after TCRalphabeta/CD19-depleted stem cell transplant. This clonotype was sampled from a boy in the first two years of life who had a stem cell transplant for acute myeloid leukemia, so the T cells may come from the graft donor.

Here the CDR3 DNA reads TGTGCCAGCAGTTATTTTCCCGTAAATAGCAATCAGCCCCAGCATTTT. It yields the protein CASSYFPVNSNQPQHF. The V gene is TRBV6-5, the J gene TRBJ1-5, with D uncertain. Trimming pared 3 bases from V and 0 bases from J, leaving 12 bases between. The CDR3 covers 16 residues. Germline values: CDR1 MNHEY, CDR2 SVGAGI.